The clone carrying this T cell receptor beta chain was detected only once. This sample is drawn from a study of blood T cell repertoires in COVID-19. Across the whole study: Sources were T cells, B-cell-depleted T cells, or PBMCs; the material itself was cDNA or gDNA.

With 4 bases removed from V and 4 bases from J, the gap between germline ends came to 24 bases. The germline gives CDR1 SGDLS, CDR2 YYNGEE. The CDR3 loop spans 19 amino acids. TCRdb's copy holds only in-frame clones and misses some; the assay was immunoSEQ multiplex PCR. The sample has fewer than 200,000 clones; roughly 88% are singletons. The sample was PBMCs or T cells enriched from blood (not recorded which). The source of this sequence is a man aged 45-65 years who had recovered from COVID-19. The chain couples TRBV9 to TRBJ1-6, with D possibly matching TRBD1 (6 bases). CDR3 protein: CASSPYGGFGVLYNSPLHF. DNA for the CDR3: TGTGCCAGCAGCCCCTATGGGGGCTTCGGGGTATTGTATAATTCACCCCTCCACTTT. Using reference TRBV9 and TRBJ1-6 for the parts outside the CDR3, the full variable domain is DSGVTQTPKHLITATGQRVTLRCSPRSGDLSVYWYQQSLDQGLQFLIQYYNGEERAKGNILERFSAQQFPDLHSELNLSSLELGDSALYFCASSPYGGFGVLYNSPLHFGNGTRLTVT.